This T cell receptor beta chain was identified in a study of cytomegalovirus exposure and HLA in healthy donors. Study-wide results and caveats: There were a few CMV-associated chains whose specificity for CMV antigens was confirmed in vitro.

The CDR3 extends over 16 amino acids. Germline V gene lookup returns CDR1 SGHRS and CDR2 YFSETQ. Unmatched junction bases numbered 10, after V lost 4 bases and J lost 1 base. Profiled with immunoSEQ multiplex PCR; TCRdb holds only in-frame clones, not every one. This sample carries about 250,000 clones, roughly 87% of them seen once, and the ten largest clones take about 12%. Comment on this clone: Its antigen is undetermined.

This rearrangement joins TRBV5-1 to TRBJ2-5; 7 nucleotides agree with TRBD1. The material sequenced was PBMCs. The receptor's source is a young man in good health and CMV-seropositive. CDR3 residues: CASSPRTGSLQETQYF. In nucleotides, the CDR3 is TGCGCCAGCAGCCCTCGGACAGGAAGTCTCCAAGAGACCCAGTACTTC.